A single sample gave rise to the 26 T cell receptor beta chains below, sequenced in a study of OX40 agonist ivuxolimab in advanced cancers. Assay: immunoSEQ multiplex PCR; the TCRdb copy retains only in-frame clones and omits some. The top ten hold approximately 9.8% of the sample, which has some 62,000 clones, about four fifths seen once. This specimen was CD4+ or CD8+ T cells sorted from blood, taken in a trial of the OX40 agonist ivuxolimab. The receptors shown here come from an adult with an advanced solid tumor such as melanoma, head and neck, liver or kidney cancer.

About this clone itself: The junction shows a germline mismatch at one end, possibly a read error. The chain recombines TRBV7-7 with TRBJ2-2; 10 positions agree with TRBD2. This CDR3 has 16 residues. Germline V lookup: CDR1 SSHAT, CDR2 FNYEAQ (reference sequence). CDR3 DNA sequence: TGTGCTAGCAGCTTCCTAGCGGGGGAGAACACCGGGGAGCTGTTTTTT. Amino acid sequence: CASSFLAGENTGELFF.

At least ten counts were recorded for this clone. The chain is built from TRBV29-1 and TRBJ1-1; no reliable D call. Germline CDR1 SQVTM, CDR2 ANQGSEA. The V gene lost 6 bases and the J gene lost 5 bases, with 16 bases spanning the gap. There are 13 residues in the CDR3. CDR3 protein: CSVLTETWTEAFF. CDR3 bases: TGCAGCGTGCTAACAGAGACGTGGACTGAAGCTTTCTTT.

The chain has TRBV7-3 and TRBJ1-1, with D possibly matching TRBD1 (5 bases). The CDR3 extends over 14 amino acids. Looked up from germline, CDR1 is SGHTA and CDR2 is FQGTGA. V lost 2 bases to trimming and J lost 1 base, with 8 bases between them. This CDR3 reads CASSLAGPNTEAFF. The CDR3 DNA is TGTGCCAGCAGCTTAGCGGGGCCGAACACTGAAGCTTTCTTT.

The chain couples TRBV28 to TRBJ2-7, with 7 nucleotides matching TRBD1. The CDR3 runs 15 residues. Germline V lookup: CDR1 MDHEN, CDR2 SYDVKM. The trim removed 6 bases at V and 2 bases at J, leaving 10 bases unmatched. CDR3 bases: TGTGCCAGCAGCCGCCCGGGACAGAGCGCCTACGAGCAGTACTTC. Protein product: CASSRPGQSAYEQYF.

The V and J genes are TRBV5-1 and TRBJ2-4; 14 positions match TRBD2. With 4 bases clipped from V and 1 base from J, the junction kept 10 bases outside the gene matches. The CDR3 spans 19 residues. CDR1 is SGHRS, CDR2 YFSETQ, per germline. The CDR3 protein is CASSPLETSGGVAKNIQYF. The DNA of the CDR3 is TGCGCCAGCAGCCCACTCGAGACTAGCGGGGGGGTGGCCAAAAACATTCAGTACTTC.

The V gene is TRBV18, the J gene TRBJ1-6; 7 positions agree with TRBD1. Germline CDR1 is KGHSH and CDR2 is LQKENI. Unmatched junction bases numbered 6, after V lost 4 bases and J lost 12 bases. The CDR3 is made up of 13 amino acids. The CDR3 is CASSRDSREPLHF. CDR3 coding DNA: TGTGCCAGCTCACGGGACAGCCGGGAACCCCTCCACTTT.

The chain carries TRBV4-1 and TRBJ1-2; maybe TRBD1 (6 bases). Trimming took off 3 bases at V and 7 bases at J, with 21 bases between the two ends. Germline V gene sequence: CDR1 MGHRA, CDR2 YSYEKL. CDR3 size: 16 residues. CDR3 DNA sequence: TGCGCCAGCAGCCAGTCATCTATCAGGGGACCCGCTGGCTACACCTTC. This sequence encodes CASSQSSIRGPAGYTF.

The rearrangement links TRBV28 to TRBJ2-2, with D tentatively TRBD2 (8 bases). The CDR3 length is 16 residues. Germline values: CDR1 MDHEN, CDR2 SYDVKM. Trimming removed 4 bases at V and 5 bases at J, with 17 bases between. CDR3 nucleotide sequence: TGTGCCAGCAGTTCCTCCGGGAGGGGGCGGACCGGGGAGCTGTTTTTT. It yields the protein CASSSSGRGRTGELFF.

The chain carries TRBV9 and TRBJ2-1; the D gene is possibly TRBD2 (6 bases). This CDR3 spans 14 amino acids. The V and J ends lost 2 bases and 5 bases respectively, with 11 bases between them. Looked up from germline, CDR1 is SGDLS and CDR2 is YYNGEE. CDR3 loop: CASSVRDLDNEQFF. In DNA form, the CDR3 reads TGTGCCAGCAGCGTCCGGGACTTGGACAATGAGCAGTTCTTC.

The chain uses TRBV5-4 and TRBJ2-7; D remains unclear. Trimming stripped 2 bases from V and 6 bases from J, with 9 bases between. Germline V gene lookup returns CDR1 SGHNT and CDR2 YYREEE (reference sequence). The length of the CDR3 is 12 residues. Written as DNA, the CDR3 is TGTGCCAGCAGCTTCCAAGGACGCGAGCAGTACTTC. Residues: CASSFQGREQYF.

V gene TRBV12-5 combines with J gene TRBJ1-2; D might be TRBD1 (6 bases). V was shortened by 4 bases and J by 7 bases, with 10 bases between the two germline ends. The CDR3 loop spans 12 amino acids. Looked up from germline, CDR1 is LGHNT and CDR2 is FRNRAP. Here the CDR3 DNA reads TGTGCTAGTGGTTGGTCGACAGGTGGCTACACCTTC. This translates into CASGWSTGGYTF.

This chain links TRBV4-3 with TRBJ2-3; 8 bases map to TRBD1. This CDR3 comprises 14 residues. With 5 bases clipped from V and 2 bases from J, the junction kept 3 bases outside the gene matches. The germline CDR1 and CDR2 sequences are LGHNA and YSLEER. The CDR3 sequence: CASSDRGTTDTQYF. In DNA form, the CDR3 reads TGCGCCAGCAGCGACAGGGGAACCACAGATACGCAGTATTTT.

CDR3 residues: CASSWTLSGGGATEQFF. CDR3 DNA sequence: TGTGCCAGCAGCTGGACACTGTCTGGGGGAGGGGCCACTGAGCAGTTCTTC. V gene TRBV7-9 combines with J gene TRBJ2-1; 7 positions match TRBD2. After removal of 4 bases from V and 9 bases from J, the junction contained 18 bases not matched to a gene. CDR3 length: 17 amino acids. Looked up from germline, CDR1 is SEHNR and CDR2 is FQNEAQ (reference sequence).

This clone appeared a single time. J is TRBJ2-5 and V is TRBV19; D is tentatively TRBD1 or TRBD2 (5 bases each). The DNA matches TRBJ2-7 better at its end, which makes the J call doubtful. Per germline, CDR1 LNHDA and CDR2 SQIVND (reference sequence). This CDR3 spans 15 amino acids. CDR3 bases: TGTGCCAGTAGTGAGGGCTGGACAAGTTCCTACGAGCAGTACTTC. This gives the protein CASSEGWTSSYEQYF.

This rearrangement joins TRBV19 to TRBJ1-3; 7 bases agree with TRBD1. The junction had 15 bases not matched to a gene; V was cut back by 5 bases and J by 5 bases. Per germline, CDR1 LNHDA and CDR2 SQIVND (reference sequence). The CDR3 is 17 amino acids. The DNA of the CDR3 is TGTGCCAGTAGTCCGTCCGGGACAGTAATATTCCGAAACACCATATATTTT. It is translated as CASSPSGTVIFRNTIYF.

This clone has more than one count but fewer than ten. V and J are TRBV18 and TRBJ2-7; D not certain. The CDR3 runs 16 residues. The ends were cut back, 5 bases at V and 2 bases at J, with 19 bases in the middle. Germline V gives CDR1 KGHSH, CDR2 LQKENI. The CDR3 sequence: CASSSTALQIPYEQYF. In nucleotides, the CDR3 is TGTGCCAGCTCATCCACAGCCCTCCAGATTCCCTACGAGCAGTACTTC.

This clone was seen only a few times. The V gene is TRBV6-5, the J gene TRBJ1-4, with TRBD1 matching over 8 bases. This CDR3 contains 14 residues. Germline V gives CDR1 MNHEY, CDR2 SVGAGI. V shed 0 bases, J shed 7 bases, and the junction held 1 base outside the gene matches. CDR3 coding DNA: TGTGCCAGCAGTTACTCAACAGGGGGTGAAAAACTGTTTTTT. This translates into CASSYSTGGEKLFF.

The CDR3 protein is CAWSVGGTGELFF. The CDR3 DNA is TGTGCCTGGAGTGTAGGGGGGACGGGGGAGCTGTTTTTT. This chain links TRBV30 with TRBJ2-2; D may correspond to TRBD1 or TRBD2 (6 bases each). Germline V gene data show CDR1 as GTSNPN and CDR2 as SVGIG (reference sequence). This CDR3 spans 13 amino acids. V was shortened by 0 bases and J by 8 bases, with 10 bases between the two germline ends.

The chain has TRBV7-2 and TRBJ1-3; possibly TRBD1 for D (6 bases). V shed 4 bases and J shed 2 bases, with 9 bases lying between them. The CDR3 covers 14 residues. CDR1 SGHTA and CDR2 FQGNSA come from the germline V gene. Written as DNA, the CDR3 is TGTGCCAGCAGCTCAAGGGGGACTGGAAACACCATATATTTT. Protein sequence: CASSSRGTGNTIYF.

The chain is built from TRBV28 and TRBJ1-1; D is perhaps TRBD1 (5 bases). The CDR3 loop spans 15 amino acids. Per germline, CDR1 MDHEN and CDR2 SYDVKM. Trimming removed 4 bases from V and 4 bases from J, with 16 bases in between. CDR3 amino acids: CASSSPQGRGTEAFF. DNA for the CDR3: TGTGCCAGCAGTTCTCCTCAGGGTCGGGGCACTGAAGCTTTCTTT.

Of note for this clone: One junction end does not reproduce the germline sequence, and a read error may be involved. The V gene is TRBV7-3, the J gene TRBJ2-2; no clear D gene. Germline V lookup: CDR1 SGHTA, CDR2 FQGTGA. The CDR3 is 12 amino acids. The CDR3 DNA sequence: TGCGCGTCTGGGGTCTATGGCGGGGAGCTGTTTTTT. As protein: CASGVYGGELFF.

The rearrangement links TRBV6-6 to TRBJ1-5; D is possibly TRBD1 (5 bases). CDR1 is MNHNY, CDR2 SVGAGI, per germline (reference sequence). The CDR3 spans 15 residues. V lost 6 bases, J lost 4 bases, and 16 bases lay in between. CDR3 nucleotide sequence: TGTGCCAGCAGCCCCCCCGGGGGAGTAAATCAGCCCCAGCATTTT. This sequence encodes CASSPPGGVNQPQHF.

The rearrangement links TRBV2 to TRBJ2-1, with a weak D call TRBD1 (6 bases). The CDR3 is 13 amino acids. Germline V gene lookup returns CDR1 SNHLY and CDR2 FYNNEI. DNA for the CDR3: TGTGCGAACAGGGCCTCATCCTACAATGAGCAGTTCTTC. Translating it yields CANRASSYNEQFF.

This sequence joins TRBV9 and TRBJ2-2, with TRBD1 identical over 10 bases. Unmatched junction bases numbered 10, after V lost 4 bases and J lost 7 bases. The CDR3 covers 16 residues. Germline CDR1 and CDR2: SGDLS and YYNGEE. This CDR3 reads CASSPWDRGRNGELFF. Here the CDR3 DNA reads TGTGCCAGCAGCCCTTGGGACAGGGGAAGGAACGGGGAGCTGTTTTTT.

V usage is TRBV5-4 and J usage is TRBJ1-2, with a possible D match to TRBD1 (6 bases). CDR3 length equals 14 residues. Germline loops: CDR1 SGHNT, CDR2 YYREEE (reference sequence). The V end was cut by 2 bases, the J end by 2 bases, with 10 bases between. Here the CDR3 DNA reads TGTGCCAGCAGCTTCGGACAGTCGAACTATGGCTACACCTTC. Translation: CASSFGQSNYGYTF.

J is TRBJ1-1 and V is TRBV6-1; weak D call: TRBD1 (6 bases). The V gene lost 4 bases and the J gene lost 1 base, with 10 bases spanning the gap. The CDR3 is 14 amino acids. Per germline, CDR1 MNHNS and CDR2 SASEGT. CDR3 in amino acids: CASSAGQTNTEAFF. The CDR3 DNA reads TGTGCCAGCAGTGCCGGACAGACGAACACTGAAGCTTTCTTT.